This entry lists 23 T cell receptor beta chains sequenced from one sample in a study of blood T cell repertoires in COVID-19. Assay used: immunoSEQ multiplex PCR; TCRdb lists only in-frame clones, some missing. The table lists some 150,000 clones, about 73% of them singletons. The specimen was peripheral blood. The receptors come from a man older than 75 with acute or convalescent COVID-19.

The J gene is TRBJ2-1, the V gene TRBV27; 11 bases agree with TRBD1. Germline V lookup: CDR1 MNHEY, CDR2 SMNVEV (reference sequence). The CDR3 is 16 amino acids. V was clipped by 6 bases and J by 4 bases; unmatched bases: 8. CDR3 amino acids: CASRHRGDRGYNEQFF. In DNA form, the CDR3 reads TGTGCCAGCAGACACCGGGGGGACAGGGGGTACAATGAGCAGTTCTTC.

This clone was observed at least ten times. The chain is built from TRBV7-2 and TRBJ2-1, with D perhaps TRBD2 (5 bases). Germline assignment: CDR1 SGHTA and CDR2 FQGNSA. The CDR3 is made up of 14 amino acids. V dropped 2 bases and J dropped 8 bases, with 13 bases sitting between them. The CDR3, as DNA: TGTGCCAGCAGCTTATATGAGGGCGTGTATGAGCAGTTCTTC. Translating it yields CASSLYEGVYEQFF.

This chain uses TRBV12-3 or TRBV12-4 with TRBJ1-5; possible D gene TRBD1, 6 bases. V gave up 6 bases and J gave up 5 bases, with 8 bases separating them. This CDR3 has 12 amino acids. CDR3 DNA sequence: TGTGCCAGCAGCCAGGGGTATCAGCCCCAGCATTTT. As protein: CASSQGYQPQHF.

V usage is TRBV3-1 (or the pseudogene TRBV3-2) and J usage is TRBJ1-3; possible D gene TRBD1, 6 bases. The length of the CDR3 is 16 residues. The V gene's germline CDR1 is LGHDT and CDR2 YNNKEL (reference sequence). Trimming removed 4 bases from V and 1 base from J, with 14 bases in between. The DNA for the CDR3 is TGTGCCAGCAGCCGGAGGGGGGGGACTTCTGGAAACACCATATATTTT. As protein: CASSRRGGTSGNTIYF.

This clone was counted between two and nine times. The V gene is TRBV19, the J gene TRBJ2-2; possible D gene TRBD1, 6 bases. Germline CDR1 and CDR2: LNHDA and SQIVND (reference sequence). V was cut by 5 bases and J by 5 bases, with 18 bases left in between. CDR3 size: 16 residues. CDR3 DNA: TGTGCCAGTAGTTCAAGGACAGCCGTGAAGACCGGGGAGCTGTTTTTT. Its protein is CASSSRTAVKTGELFF.

The chain links TRBV19 to TRBJ1-1; no firm D call. The CDR3 has 13 residues. Trimming removed 7 bases from V and 1 base from J, with 10 bases in between. Looked up from germline, CDR1 is LNHDA and CDR2 is SQIVND (reference sequence). CDR3 in DNA: TGTGCCAGTAACGAGGGCGAGAACACTGAAGCTTTCTTT. It yields the protein CASNEGENTEAFF.

This clone was seen a single time. The chain joins TRBV6-5 to TRBJ2-7; D is possibly TRBD2 (6 bases). The ends were cut back, 4 bases at V and 3 bases at J, with 13 bases in the middle. This CDR3 has 14 residues. Germline V gene sequence: CDR1 MNHEY, CDR2 SVGAGI. The DNA of the CDR3 is TGTGCCAGCAGTTCCCGTCCCGGGAGCTACGAGCAGTACGTC. Amino acid sequence: CASSSRPGSYEQYV.

The CDR3 DNA follows: TGTGCCAGCAGCCATCAGGACGGGGAAAACATTCAGTACTTC. This codes for CASSHQDGENIQYF. The rearrangement joins TRBV3-1 (or the pseudogene TRBV3-2) to TRBJ2-4; a weak D match, TRBD2 (5 bases). The germline V and J ends were trimmed by 3 bases and 5 bases, with 11 bases remaining between them. CDR1 and CDR2 from the germline V gene are LGHDT and YNNKEL (reference sequence). This CDR3 comprises 14 residues.

This clone was counted a single time. The chain carries TRBV5-1 and TRBJ1-1; 8 bases map to TRBD1. J was trimmed by 7 bases and V by 0 bases; bases with no gene match: 8. The CDR3 is made up of 15 amino acids. CDR1 and CDR2 from the germline V gene are SGHRS and YFSETQ. The CDR3 nucleotides read TGCGCCAGCAGCTTGGACGACAGGGGAGAGGGTGAAGCTTTCTTT. Protein: CASSLDDRGEGEAFF.

About this clone itself: The sample contains more than one DNA sequence encoding this CDR3. The chain combines TRBV12-3 or TRBV12-4 with TRBJ1-1, with D unclear. The CDR3 consists of 13 residues. Trimming took 1 base from V and 4 from J, leaving 7 bases between them. The CDR3 sequence: CASSLGRGTEAFF. For the CDR3, the DNA is TGTGCCAGCAGTTTAGGGCGAGGCACTGAAGCTTTCTTT.

The chain joins TRBV5-4 to TRBJ2-3; perhaps TRBD2 as D (7 bases). The length of the CDR3 is 15 residues. CDR1 is SGHNT and CDR2 is YYREEE in the germline V gene (reference sequence). The germline V and J ends were trimmed by 2 bases and 4 bases, with 14 bases remaining between them. Written as DNA, the CDR3 is TGTGCCAGCAGCTTTACGGGGGGCTGGGCAGATACGCAGTATTTT. It yields the protein CASSFTGGWADTQYF.

This clone was observed a few times. The rearrangement uses TRBV11-1 and TRBJ2-1, with TRBD1 identical over 12 bases. With V trimmed by 6 bases and J by 9 bases, 3 bases remained unmatched. Per the germline V gene, CDR1 is SGHAT and CDR2 is FQDESV (reference sequence). The CDR3 is 13 residues long. DNA of the CDR3: TGTGCCAGCAGTGGGACAGGGGGCCTTGAGCAGTTCTTC. This gives the protein CASSGTGGLEQFF.

The genes are TRBV19 and TRBJ2-3; D might be TRBD1 (5 bases). Germline V lookup: CDR1 LNHDA, CDR2 SQIVND (reference sequence). The CDR3 is made up of 14 amino acids. The V end lost 3 bases, the J end lost 6 bases, and 13 bases lay between the germline ends. CDR3 region: CASSMGQWVDTQYF. For the CDR3, the DNA is TGTGCCAGTAGTATGGGGCAGTGGGTGGATACGCAGTATTTT.

The chain has TRBV29-1 and TRBJ2-1, with 10 bases lining up with TRBD1. Germline values: CDR1 SQVTM, CDR2 ANQGSEA. The CDR3 loop spans 13 amino acids. Trimming cost V 8 bases and J 9 bases; bases outside gene matches: 10. This chain's CDR3 is CSSTTGGSGEQFF. The CDR3 nucleotides read TGCAGCTCAACGACAGGGGGCTCGGGTGAGCAGTTCTTC.

CDR3: CASSLNGQNTGELFF. The DNA for the CDR3 is TGTGCCAGCAGCCTTAATGGGCAGAACACCGGGGAGCTGTTTTTT. V is TRBV3-1 (or the pseudogene TRBV3-2) and J is TRBJ2-2; D unresolved. This CDR3 has 15 residues. Per the germline V gene, CDR1 is LGHDT and CDR2 is YNNKEL (reference sequence). The V and J ends lost 4 bases and 1 base respectively, with 10 bases between them.

This clone appeared a single time. The V gene is TRBV5-1, the J gene TRBJ2-3; TRBD2 matches 8 bases. V lost 4 bases, J lost 6 bases, and 10 bases stayed unmatched. There are 15 residues in the CDR3. CDR1 and CDR2 from the germline V gene are SGHRS and YFSETQ. The DNA of the CDR3 is TGCGCCAGCAGCGGCGGGGGGACTATGGGGGATACGCAGTATTTT. Translating it yields CASSGGGTMGDTQYF. The complete variable domain, with remaining parts taken from reference TRBV5-1 and TRBJ2-3, reads KAGVTQTPRYLIKTRGQQVTLSCSPISGHRSVSWYQQTPGQGLQFLFEYFSETQRNKGNFPGRFSGRQFSNSRSEMNVSTLELGDSALYLCASSGGGTMGDTQYFGPGTRLTVL.

The V call is TRBV27, the J call TRBJ1-2; 8 bases are shared with TRBD1. V was clipped by 2 bases and J by 7 bases; unmatched bases: 6. This CDR3 has 14 amino acids. Germline V gives CDR1 MNHEY, CDR2 SMNVEV (reference sequence). CDR3 region: CASSLVDRVSGYTF. CDR3 coding DNA: TGTGCCAGCAGTTTAGTGGACAGGGTGTCTGGCTACACCTTC.

The chain employs TRBV15 and TRBJ1-4; unclear D gene. Germline V gene sequence: CDR1 LNHNV, CDR2 YYDKDF (reference sequence). The ends were cut back, 0 bases at V and 7 bases at J, with 15 bases in the middle. The CDR3 totals 16 residues. The CDR3: CATSRDRMGSGEKLFF. The CDR3 nucleotides are TGTGCCACCAGCAGAGATAGGATGGGGAGCGGTGAAAAACTGTTTTTT.

The gene calls are TRBV10-1 and TRBJ1-1; 7 bases line up with TRBD1. Germline V gene sequence: CDR1 WNHNN, CDR2 SYGVQD (reference sequence). This CDR3 is 13 amino acids long. The trim removed 8 bases at V and 1 base at J, leaving 4 bases unmatched. DNA for the CDR3: TGCGCCAGCTACGGGACAGCGAACACTGAAGCTTTCTTT. Amino acid sequence: CASYGTANTEAFF.

This clone was found once. CDR3 bases: TGTGCCAGCAGCACGACAGGGGGAAACTATGGCTACACCTTC. This encodes CASSTTGGNYGYTF. The chain links TRBV7-2 to TRBJ1-2, with TRBD1 matching 9 bases. There are 14 residues in the CDR3. The ends lost 5 bases at V and 2 bases at J; junction bases unmatched: 3. In germline, CDR1 is SGHTA, CDR2 FQGNSA.

This rearrangement joins TRBV7-3 to TRBJ1-2, with 7 bases identical to TRBD1. The CDR3 sequence is 14 residues long. CDR1 and CDR2 from the germline V gene are SGHTA and FQGTGA. With 5 bases clipped from V and 4 bases from J, the junction kept 7 bases outside the gene matches. The CDR3 DNA sequence: TGTGCCAGCAGCCCTTCGACAGGGATCTATGGCTACACCTTC. It yields the protein CASSPSTGIYGYTF.

This chain uses TRBV5-1 with TRBJ1-1, with D possibly matching TRBD1 (5 bases). This CDR3 has 17 residues. The germline V gene has CDR1 SGHRS and CDR2 YFSETQ. The V end was cut by 2 bases, the J end by 1 base, with 18 bases between. The CDR3 DNA reads TGCGCCAGCAGCTTAGCCGGGACTCCGCTTCCGAACACTGAAGCTTTCTTT. It is translated as CASSLAGTPLPNTEAFF.

This chain links TRBV5-1 with TRBJ2-7; 8 nucleotides line up with TRBD1. The germline V gene encodes CDR1 SGHRS and CDR2 YFSETQ. Trimming at V came to 0 bases and at J to 6 bases, leaving 2 bases not matched to a gene. CDR3 length: 13 residues. The CDR3 loop reads CASSLAGGREQYF. CDR3 nucleotide sequence: TGCGCCAGCAGCTTGGCAGGGGGCCGCGAGCAGTACTTC. Variable domain in full (rest from reference TRBV5-1 and TRBJ2-7): KAGVTQTPRYLIKTRGQQVTLSCSPISGHRSVSWYQQTPGQGLQFLFEYFSETQRNKGNFPGRFSGRQFSNSRSEMNVSTLELGDSALYLCASSLAGGREQYFGPGTRLTVT.